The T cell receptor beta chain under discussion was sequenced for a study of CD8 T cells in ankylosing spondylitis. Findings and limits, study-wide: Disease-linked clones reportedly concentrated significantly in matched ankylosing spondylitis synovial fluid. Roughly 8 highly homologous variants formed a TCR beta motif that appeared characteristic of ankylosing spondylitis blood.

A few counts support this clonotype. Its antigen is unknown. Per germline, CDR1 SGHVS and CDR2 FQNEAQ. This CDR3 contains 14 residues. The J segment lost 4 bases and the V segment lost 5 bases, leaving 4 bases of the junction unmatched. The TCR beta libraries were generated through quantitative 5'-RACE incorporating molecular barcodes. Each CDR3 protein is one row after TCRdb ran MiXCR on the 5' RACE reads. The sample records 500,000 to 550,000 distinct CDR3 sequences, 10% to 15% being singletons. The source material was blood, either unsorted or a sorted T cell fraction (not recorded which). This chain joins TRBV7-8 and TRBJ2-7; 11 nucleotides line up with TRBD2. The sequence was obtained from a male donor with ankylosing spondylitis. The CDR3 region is CASSSTSGGYEQYV. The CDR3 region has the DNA TGTGCCAGCAGCAGCACTAGCGGGGGATACGAGCAGTACGTC.